The sequence of this TCR beta chain was determined in a study of T cells in Graves' hyperthyroidism and ophthalmopathy. It was RNA transcripts that yielded the amplified TCR beta CDR3 regions. During a first-round RT-PCR of the TCR CDR3, the HTBI primer set was used. TCRdb ran MiXCR on the multiplex PCR reads and lists one entry per CDR3 protein. The sample has roughly 700,000 distinct CDR3 sequences, roughly a third seen once. Turning to this clonotype: As yet, its antigen is unknown.

Exclusions: uncontrolled infection, other autoimmune disease, pregnancy, lactation. Diagnoses were made from clinical symptoms, serum measures (thyroxine and TRAb), thyroid ultrasound and orbital computed tomography. V lost 2 bases and J 1 base, leaving 14 bases between the germline ends. This CDR3 contains 16 residues. Study-level points and caveats: Blood shared most expanded thyroid clonotypes above 0.001.

The sample consisted of blood. The V gene is TRBV12-3 or TRBV12-4, the J gene TRBJ1-1, with D maybe TRBD1 (5 bases). This TCR came from a woman in her forties with Graves' hyperthyroidism. CDR3 in DNA: TGTGCCAGCAGTTTATATCTGTCCACAGGGAACACTGAAGCTTTCTTT. Translated: CASSLYLSTGNTEAFF.